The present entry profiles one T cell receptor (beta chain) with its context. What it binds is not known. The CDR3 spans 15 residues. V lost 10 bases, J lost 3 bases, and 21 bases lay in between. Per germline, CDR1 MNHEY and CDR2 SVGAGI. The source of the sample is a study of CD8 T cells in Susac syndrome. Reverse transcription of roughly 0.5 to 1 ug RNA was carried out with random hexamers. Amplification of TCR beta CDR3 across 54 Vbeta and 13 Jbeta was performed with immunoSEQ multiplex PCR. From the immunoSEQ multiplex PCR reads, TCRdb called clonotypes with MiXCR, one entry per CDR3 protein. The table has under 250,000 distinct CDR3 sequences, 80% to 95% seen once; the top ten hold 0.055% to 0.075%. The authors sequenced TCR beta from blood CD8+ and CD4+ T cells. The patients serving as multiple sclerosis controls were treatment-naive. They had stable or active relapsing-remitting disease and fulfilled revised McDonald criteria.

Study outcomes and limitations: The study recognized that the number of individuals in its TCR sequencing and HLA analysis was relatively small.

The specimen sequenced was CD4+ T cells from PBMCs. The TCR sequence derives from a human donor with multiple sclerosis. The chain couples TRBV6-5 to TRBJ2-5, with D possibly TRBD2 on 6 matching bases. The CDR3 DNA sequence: TGTGCCACCCGGCGGGACTTTGGTATTGAAGAGACCCAGTACTTC. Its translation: CATRRDFGIEETQYF.